This T cell receptor beta chain emerged from a study of T cells in women clearing cervical HPV infection. Study details: Donors had HPV16-related CIN3 or worse; 2 had invasive cancer.

Data came from immunoSEQ multiplex PCR; TCRdb stores just in-frame clones and leaves some out. Here the sample table reports around 30,000 clones. A remark on this clone: Read sequence stops 3 residues before the CDR3 end, and the germline J gene provides the missing end.

The germline CDR1 and CDR2 sequences are MNHNS and SASEGT. The trim removed 3 bases at V and 1 base at J, leaving 5 bases unmatched. The CDR3 totals 15 residues. This chain joins TRBV6-1 and TRBJ2-7, with 8 bases identical to TRBD1. The specimen sequenced was blood buffy coat. The clonotype originates from a woman between 18 and 75 years old with a cervical HPV16 infection that either progressed to CIN3+ or cleared (not recorded which). This CDR3 reads CASSDGQGWSYEQYF. The sequenced CDR3 bases are TGTGCCAGCAGTGATGGACAGGGATGGTCCTACGAG.